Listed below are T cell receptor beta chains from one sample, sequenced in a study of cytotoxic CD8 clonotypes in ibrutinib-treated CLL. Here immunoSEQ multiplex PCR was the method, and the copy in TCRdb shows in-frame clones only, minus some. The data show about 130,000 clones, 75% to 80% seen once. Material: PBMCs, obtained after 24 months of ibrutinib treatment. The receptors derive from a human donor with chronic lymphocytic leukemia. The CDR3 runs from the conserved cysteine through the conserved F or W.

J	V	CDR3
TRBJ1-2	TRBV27	CASSLSQVSNGYTF
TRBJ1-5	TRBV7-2	CASSPYRQAGGPQHF
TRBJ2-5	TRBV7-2	CASSPRGSGETQYF
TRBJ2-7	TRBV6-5	CASSYSEGYEQYF
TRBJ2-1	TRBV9	CASSVGGQASYNEQFF
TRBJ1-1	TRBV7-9	CASSARGDTEAFF
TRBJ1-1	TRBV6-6	CASSWRGDTEAFF
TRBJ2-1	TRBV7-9	CASSLARESEQFF
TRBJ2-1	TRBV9	CASSASGTGFTEQFF
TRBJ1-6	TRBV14	CASSVYGQRSPLHF
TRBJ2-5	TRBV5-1	CASSTRETQYF
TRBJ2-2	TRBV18	CASSPRDTGELFF
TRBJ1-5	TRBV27	CASSPGDRVGLQHF
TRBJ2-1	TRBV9	CASSASSGLTEQFF
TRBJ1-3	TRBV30	CAWRGRGRDTIYF
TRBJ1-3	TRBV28	CASRTTGVQRSGNTIYF
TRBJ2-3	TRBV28	CASSTDRGQDTQYF
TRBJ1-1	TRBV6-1	CASRETGLDTEAFF
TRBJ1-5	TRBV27	CASSPSRDRSRNQPQHF
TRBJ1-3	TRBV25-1	CASSAGDGNTIYF
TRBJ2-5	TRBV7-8	CASSRPRDRGYQETQYF
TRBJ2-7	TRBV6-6	CASSPGRSHEQYF
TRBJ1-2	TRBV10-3	CAISESQGAYGYTF
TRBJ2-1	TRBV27	CASSRLGGGKGEQFF
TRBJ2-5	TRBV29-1	CSVWSPGHGLQETQYF
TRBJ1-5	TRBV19	CASSVRGLQPQHF
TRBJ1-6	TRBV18	CASSLTMDWALHF
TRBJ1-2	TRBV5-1	CASSAGTGGPHGYTF
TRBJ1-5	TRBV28	CAGSGANGNQPQHF
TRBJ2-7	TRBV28	CASSPPAGTGAHEQYF
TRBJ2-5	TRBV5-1	CASSLGASGASLQETQYF
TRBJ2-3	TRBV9	CASSPRTGENTDTQYF
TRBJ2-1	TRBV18	CASSPQLGSGSYNEQFF
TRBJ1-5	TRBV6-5	CASRGSLGPQHF
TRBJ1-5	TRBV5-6	CASSLGGSALFQPQHF
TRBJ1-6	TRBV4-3	CASSQDGPNNSPLHF
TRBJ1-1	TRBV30	CAWSPGGTEAFF
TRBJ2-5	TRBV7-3	CASSSDPGGAQYF
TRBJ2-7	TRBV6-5	CASSRTFYEQYF
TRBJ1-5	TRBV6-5	CASSPGGYQPQHF
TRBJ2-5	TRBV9	CARQGASGGSYQETQYF
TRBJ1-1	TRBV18	CASSPPGGGLGAFF